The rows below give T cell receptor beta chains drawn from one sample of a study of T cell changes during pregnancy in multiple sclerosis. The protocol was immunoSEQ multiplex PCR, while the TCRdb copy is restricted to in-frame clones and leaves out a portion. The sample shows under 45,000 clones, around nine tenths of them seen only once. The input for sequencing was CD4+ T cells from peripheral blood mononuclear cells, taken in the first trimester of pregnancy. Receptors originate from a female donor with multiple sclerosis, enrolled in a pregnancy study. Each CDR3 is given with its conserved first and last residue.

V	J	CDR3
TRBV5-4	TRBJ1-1	CASSLEGGKNTEAFF
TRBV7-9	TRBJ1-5	CASSPGRRGNQPQHF
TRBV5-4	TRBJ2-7	CASSLYRQGSYEQYF
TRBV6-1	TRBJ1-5	CASSDRFSSNQPQHF
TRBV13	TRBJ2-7	CASRYGRTYEQYF
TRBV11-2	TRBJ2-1	CASSFGTAYNEQFF
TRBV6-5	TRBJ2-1	CASRGGMAFNEQFF
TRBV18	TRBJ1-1	CASRSKPNTEAFF
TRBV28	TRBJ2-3	CASSSPTTDYGASGRNPDTQYF
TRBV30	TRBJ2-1	CAWSVGGASYNEQFF
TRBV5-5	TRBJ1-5	CASSLADSLNQPQHF
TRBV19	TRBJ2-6	CASNRGAANVLTF
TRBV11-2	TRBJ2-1	CASSLVTSGSYNEQFF
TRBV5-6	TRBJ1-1	CASSQPASGNTEAFF
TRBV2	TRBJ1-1	CASSEAGRGAFF
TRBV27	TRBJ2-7	CASSLITAARYEQYF
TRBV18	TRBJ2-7	CASSRDIRRSSEQQYF
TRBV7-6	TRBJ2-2	CASSLGVGRGTGELFF
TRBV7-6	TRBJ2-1	CASSLGVYYNEQFF
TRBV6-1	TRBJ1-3	CASSDRPQGANIANTIYF
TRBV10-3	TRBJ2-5	CAISGDSAGGYQETQYF
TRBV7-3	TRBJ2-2	CASSLSGLAGELFF
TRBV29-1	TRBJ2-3	CSVGGRATDTQYF
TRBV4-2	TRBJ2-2	CASSQDVPYRVELFF
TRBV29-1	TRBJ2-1	CSVGSRLSYNEQFF
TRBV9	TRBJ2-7	CASSSGLLKGEQYF
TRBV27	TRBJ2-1	CASRLAGGPDEQFF
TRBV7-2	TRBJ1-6	CASSLGRNSPLHF
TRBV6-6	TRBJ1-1	CASSYGPRRTTEAFF
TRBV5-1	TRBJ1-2	CASSFGTGFIYGYTF
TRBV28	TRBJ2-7	CAASDGVYEQYF
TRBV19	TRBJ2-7	CASSMSGFAYEQYF
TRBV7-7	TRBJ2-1	CASSLPHLAGGNNEQFF
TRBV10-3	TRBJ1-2	CAISNLVGDYGYTF
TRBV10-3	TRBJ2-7	CAISHDSYEQYF
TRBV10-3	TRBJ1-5	CAISESDSQNQPQHF
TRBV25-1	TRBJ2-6	CASSAVRQGASGANVLTF
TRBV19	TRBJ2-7	CASSMGHRSSYEQYF
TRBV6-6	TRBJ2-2	CASSRGQGMNTGELFF
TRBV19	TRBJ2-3	CASSIGTSGYTDTQYF
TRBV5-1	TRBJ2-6	CASSPGQGAAGANVLTF
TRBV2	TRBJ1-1	CASSVEGLAAEAFF
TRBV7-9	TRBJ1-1	CASSLVRGAEAFF
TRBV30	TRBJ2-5	CAWSGPAGTQYF
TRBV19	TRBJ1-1	CASGQTMNTEAFF
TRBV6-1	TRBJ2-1	CASSEARVLQFF
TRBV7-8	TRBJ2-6	CASSLGGQGAPGANVLTF
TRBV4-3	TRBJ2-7	CASSQVGGGKYEQYF
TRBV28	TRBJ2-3	CASSLRETQYF
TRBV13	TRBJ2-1	CASSLDSAGAPYNEQFF
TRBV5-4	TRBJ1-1	CASSPGTLRWNTEAFF
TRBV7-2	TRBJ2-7	CASSVPGGRAHEQYF
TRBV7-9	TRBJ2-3	CASGIAGAEGDTQYF
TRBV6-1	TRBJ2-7	CASSFAGSGLGEQYF
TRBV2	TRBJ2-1	CASSEAGTELNNEQFF
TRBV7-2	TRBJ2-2	CASSPKPKTGELFF
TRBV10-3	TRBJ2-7	CAISEGMRKMYEQYF